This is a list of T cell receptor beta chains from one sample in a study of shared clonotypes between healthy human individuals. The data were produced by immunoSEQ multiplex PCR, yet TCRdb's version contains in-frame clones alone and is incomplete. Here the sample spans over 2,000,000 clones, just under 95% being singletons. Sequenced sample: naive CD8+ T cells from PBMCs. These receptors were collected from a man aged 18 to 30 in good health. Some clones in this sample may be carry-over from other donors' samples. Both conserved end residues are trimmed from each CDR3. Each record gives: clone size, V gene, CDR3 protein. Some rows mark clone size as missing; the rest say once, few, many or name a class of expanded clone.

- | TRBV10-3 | AISENSSGRRYEQY
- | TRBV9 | ASSVGQSYEQY
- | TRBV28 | ASSFPRQATNEKLF
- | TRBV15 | ATRSSGKPQH
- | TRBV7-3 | ASSPRGRGGSTGELF
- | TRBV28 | ASKVAESSYEQY
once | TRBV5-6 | ASSWEGRWVTQY
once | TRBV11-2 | ASSPRSRKPKTEAF
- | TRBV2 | ASSEEGGAEQY
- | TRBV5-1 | ASSLRDNPYNEQF
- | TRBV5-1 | ASSLRVAHEQY
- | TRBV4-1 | ASSQANREYVDQPQH
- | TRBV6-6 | ASSYRASGAYEQY
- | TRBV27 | ASSLSSQAADTQY
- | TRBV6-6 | ASSHTGNGGETQY
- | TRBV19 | ATTIPTEAF
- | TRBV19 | ASSQNRASTDTQY
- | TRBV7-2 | ASTSMGGYNEQF
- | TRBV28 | ASSLRGYYGYT
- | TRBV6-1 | ASGGRDRREQY
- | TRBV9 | ASSPKGSAEAF
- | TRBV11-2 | ASSLDQGMPGGPGGYT
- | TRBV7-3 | ASSVDGRETQY
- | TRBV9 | ASSVGTSSTGELF
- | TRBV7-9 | ASSAPGTGAYEQY
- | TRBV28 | ASSGVAGSHTDTQY
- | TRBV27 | ASSLQLAGVEEQF
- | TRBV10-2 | ASSGSLTGFYEQY
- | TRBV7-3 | ASSPSGTTTDTQY
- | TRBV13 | ASSLEGGVTYEQY
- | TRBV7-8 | ASSSPGGGYNEQF
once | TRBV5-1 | ASSSGTSGRDEQY
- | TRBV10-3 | AISGTPAEQY
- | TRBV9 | ASSDRGNTIY
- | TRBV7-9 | ASSQTAYEQY
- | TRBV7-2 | ASSPIRRDLYEQY
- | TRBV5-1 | ASSPWGQTSGEVDTGELF
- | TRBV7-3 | ASSLAGGPINEQF
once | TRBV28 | ASRLATGGAYNEQF
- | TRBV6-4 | ASTDGGRDRVPENTEAF
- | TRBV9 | ASSSGGNAEAF
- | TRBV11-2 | ASSLDLGGNEQF